These 18 T cell receptor beta chains originate from one sample sequenced in a study of shared clonotypes between healthy human individuals. Measured with immunoSEQ multiplex PCR; TCRdb has only the in-frame clones, and not every one. Of around 550,000 clones in the sample, 85% to 95% were seen once. In the naive CD8 group, cells lacked CD45RO and were positively selected for CCR7, so terminally differentiated effector memory CD45RA+ cells were left out. Sequencing was carried out using naive CD8+ T cells sorted from blood. The receptors originated from a woman in her 30s in good health.

The chain uses TRBV10-3 and TRBJ2-3; 11 bases are a match to TRBD2. The CDR3 runs to 19 residues. Unmatched junction bases numbered 22, after V lost 9 bases and J lost 5 bases. Germline V gene data show CDR1 as ENHRY and CDR2 as SYGVKD. The CDR3 region has the DNA TGTGCCATGCCGCTCTGGGGATCGTTTAGCGGGAGGGCGAGAGATACGCAGTATTTT. As protein: CAMPLWGSFSGRARDTQYF.

CDR3 nucleotides: TGTGCCAGCAGCAAGAGCGGGGACCACTACGAGCAGTACTTC. Encoded protein: CASSKSGDHYEQYF. The V and J genes are TRBV5-4 and TRBJ2-7; 7 nucleotides line up with TRBD2. Trimming removed 4 bases from V and 3 bases from J; junction bases left unmatched: 7. CDR1 SGHNT and CDR2 YYREEE come from the germline V gene (reference sequence). The CDR3 consists of 14 residues. The whole variable domain, filled in from reference TRBV5-4 and TRBJ2-7, reads ETGVTQSPTHLIKTRGQQVTLRCSSQSGHNTVSWYQQALGQGPQFIFQYYREEENGRGNFPPRFSGLQFPNYSSELNVNALELDDSALYLCASSKSGDHYEQYFGPGTRLTVT.

This clone was seen once. The rearrangement uses TRBV29-1 and TRBJ2-1, with TRBD2 identical over 12 bases. The length of the CDR3 is 16 residues. The trim removed 7 bases at V and 4 bases at J, leaving 11 bases unmatched. Germline loops: CDR1 SQVTM, CDR2 ANQGSEA. The DNA of the CDR3 is TGCAGCGATACGACTAGCGGGAGCCAAGGGTACAATGAGCAGTTCTTC. It is translated as CSDTTSGSQGYNEQFF.

This clone has a handful of counts. The genes are TRBV6-5 and TRBJ2-7; 8 bases are shared with TRBD2. J lost 2 bases, V lost 0 bases, and 0 bases had no gene match. The CDR3 is made up of 14 amino acids. CDR1 is MNHEY, CDR2 SVGAGI, per germline. The CDR3 sequence is CASSYSGLAYEQYF. For the CDR3, the DNA is TGTGCCAGCAGTTACTCGGGACTAGCCTACGAGCAGTACTTC.

This rearrangement joins TRBV28 to TRBJ2-7; perhaps TRBD1 as D (5 bases). V lost 6 bases, J lost 2 bases, and 23 bases lay in between. The CDR3 has 17 residues. CDR1 is MDHEN and CDR2 is SYDVKM in the germline V gene. CDR3 in amino acids: CASRTTRASTAPYEQYF. Written as DNA, the CDR3 is TGTGCCAGCAGAACGACCAGGGCTTCCACGGCACCCTACGAGCAGTACTTC.

The count of this clone is one. The rearrangement uses TRBV10-2 and TRBJ2-5; D gene uncertain. The V end was cut by 4 bases, the J end by 2 bases, with 11 bases between. CDR3 length: 14 residues. Germline CDR1 is WSHSY and CDR2 is SAAADI. The CDR3 bases are TGCGCCAGCAGTGTGACCGCCGTACAAGAGACCCAGTACTTC. Its protein product is CASSVTAVQETQYF.

This clone was detected only once. V gene TRBV9 combines with J gene TRBJ2-1; D unresolved. Deletions cut 1 base from V and 4 bases from J, with 9 bases between. The CDR3 is 14 amino acids. Germline CDR1 and CDR2: SGDLS and YYNGEE. The chain's CDR3 is CASSVSGDYNEQFF. DNA for the CDR3: TGTGCCAGCAGCGTAAGTGGGGATTACAATGAGCAGTTCTTC.

The CDR3 is CASSQGARRVHTGELFF. In DNA, the CDR3 is TGTGCCAGCAGCCAAGGGGCGCGGCGGGTGCACACCGGGGAGCTGTTTTTT. The rearrangement links TRBV14 to TRBJ2-2; tentatively, D is TRBD2 (5 bases). The CDR3 is 17 residues long. Per the germline V gene, CDR1 is SGHDN and CDR2 is FVKESK. The V end was cut by 1 base, the J end by 3 bases, with 15 bases between.

The rearrangement uses TRBV2 and TRBJ2-7, with TRBD2 matching 7 bases. Germline values: CDR1 SNHLY, CDR2 FYNNEI. V gave up 1 base and J gave up 1 base; unmatched junction bases: 7. CDR3 length equals 16 residues. The CDR3 DNA sequence: TGTGCCAGCAGTGAAGTTGCGACTAGCCGGTCCTACGAGCAGTACTTC. It encodes CASSEVATSRSYEQYF.

The CDR3 region is CASSFGWREGGDTQYF. The DNA for the CDR3 is TGTGCCAGCAGCTTTGGGTGGCGGGAGGGGGGAGATACGCAGTATTTT. This chain connects TRBV7-8 to TRBJ2-3; TRBD2 matches at 9 bases. The junction had 9 bases not matched to a gene; V was cut back by 3 bases and J by 5 bases. The CDR3 is 16 residues long. From germline, CDR1 is SGHVS and CDR2 FQNEAQ.

The V gene is TRBV5-1, the J gene TRBJ2-2; 7 nucleotides agree with TRBD2. This CDR3 has 16 residues. The V gene end was trimmed by 0 bases and the J gene end by 6 bases; junction bases not matched to a gene: 8. Germline CDR1 is SGHRS and CDR2 is YFSETQ. CDR3 nucleotide sequence: TGCGCCAGCAGCTTGGGTCCCGGACTAGGGTCCGGGGAGCTGTTTTTT. Protein product: CASSLGPGLGSGELFF.

Only one count was recorded for this clone. The V gene is TRBV11-2, the J gene TRBJ2-7; the D gene is possibly TRBD1 (5 bases). CDR3 length: 16 amino acids. The V and J ends lost 6 bases and 0 bases respectively, with 18 bases between them. Germline V gives CDR1 SGHAT, CDR2 FQNNGV. The CDR3 is CASSSSGYSTSYEQYF. DNA for the CDR3: TGTGCCAGCAGTTCCTCAGGGTACTCTACCTCCTACGAGCAGTACTTC. Full variable domain (remainder filled in from reference TRBV11-2 and TRBJ2-7): EAGVAQSPRYKIIEKRQSVAFWCNPISGHATLYWYQQILGQGPKLLIQFQNNGVVDDSQLPKDRFSAERLKGVDSTLKIQPAKLEDSAVYLCASSSSGYSTSYEQYFGPGTRLTVT.

The chain uses TRBV19 and TRBJ2-5; D perhaps matches TRBD2 (5 bases). Gene TRBJ2-7 matches the end of the DNA better, so the J call may be wrong. Germline lookup yields CDR1 LNHDA and CDR2 SQIVND (reference sequence). The CDR3 has 12 residues. The CDR3 loop reads CASSIVGSEQYF. The CDR3 DNA reads TGTGCCAGTAGTATAGTGGGGAGCGAGCAGTACTTC.

The chain combines TRBV30 with TRBJ1-1; D is unclear. The CDR3 sequence is 11 residues long. V was clipped by 2 bases and J by 5 bases, with 6 bases between them. From germline, CDR1 is GTSNPN and CDR2 SVGIG (reference sequence). The CDR3 coding sequence is TGTGCCTGGAGTTATGGAACTGAAGCTTTCTTT. This sequence encodes CAWSYGTEAFF.

The chain uses TRBV7-9 and TRBJ2-1, with D maybe TRBD2 (6 bases). V was shortened by 8 bases and J by 1 base, with 12 bases between the two germline ends. This CDR3 comprises 14 residues. Germline V CDR1 and CDR2: SEHNR, FQNEAQ (reference sequence). As DNA, the CDR3 is TGTGCCAGCGTCCCGACTAGTTCCTACAATGAGCAGTTCTTC. Amino acids: CASVPTSSYNEQFF. Drawing the rest from reference TRBV7-9 and TRBJ2-1, the complete variable domain is DTGVSQNPRHKITKRGQNVTFRCDPISEHNRLYWYRQTLGQGPEFLTYFQNEAQLEKSRLLSDRFSAERPKGSFSTLEIQRTEQGDSAMYLCASVPTSSYNEQFFGPGTRLTVL.

CDR3 in amino acids: CASSLEREAYNEQFF. Here the CDR3 DNA reads TGTGCCAGCAGTTTGGAACGGGAGGCCTACAATGAGCAGTTCTTC. V gene TRBV28 combines with J gene TRBJ2-1, with 7 bases fitting TRBD2. The trim removed 3 bases at V and 2 bases at J, leaving 4 bases unmatched. The germline V gene encodes CDR1 MDHEN and CDR2 SYDVKM. The CDR3 spans 15 residues.

The gene calls are TRBV19 and TRBJ1-5; 8 bases are shared with TRBD1. V lost 4 bases, J lost 4 bases, and 6 bases stayed unmatched. This CDR3 region has 15 residues. Germline V lookup: CDR1 LNHDA, CDR2 SQIVND (reference sequence). The CDR3 spells CASSKDREGNQPQHF. The CDR3, as DNA: TGTGCCAGTAGTAAGGACAGGGAGGGGAATCAGCCCCAGCATTTT.

V gene TRBV5-4 combines with J gene TRBJ2-7; D is uncertain. Deletions cut 2 bases from V and 6 bases from J, with 12 bases between. This CDR3 comprises 13 residues. CDR1 is SGHNT and CDR2 is YYREEE in the germline V gene (reference sequence). CDR3 in DNA: TGTGCCAGCAGCTTATGGGGATACGCCGAGCAGTACTTC. It codes for CASSLWGYAEQYF. Full variable domain (missing parts from reference TRBV5-4 and TRBJ2-7): ETGVTQSPTHLIKTRGQQVTLRCSSQSGHNTVSWYQQALGQGPQFIFQYYREEENGRGNFPPRFSGLQFPNYSSELNVNALELDDSALYLCASSLWGYAEQYFGPGTRLTVT.